This TCR beta chain was captured by sequencing in a study of human T cells and chemical hapten exposure. Study details: Per-sample variation in TCR yield stemmed mainly from small pooled library volume differences. General study results and limits: Because they had alopecia, donors may respond immunologically unlike healthy people.

Time point meaning: pre-sensitization, week 0. Treatment of the sample: therapeutic diphenylcyclopropenone sensitization with weekly scalp DPC. Drawing of blood took place ahead of applying each patch test. Donors were 18 to 70-year-old alopecia patients suitable for DPC. A single record per CDR3 protein comes from TCRdb applying MiXCR to the RACE reads. The table lists about 380,000 distinct CDR3 sequences, less than 6.5% of them singletons, with just over 2.5% in the top ten. The CDR3 runs to 14 residues. V shed 5 bases and J shed 8 bases, with 18 bases lying between them. This clonotype came up a few times. The antigen is not known.

J is TRBJ1-2 and V is TRBV12-3 or TRBV12-4; TRBD1 is a possible D gene (5 bases). The specimen comprised whole blood, sampled in connection with sensitization to the hapten diphenylcyclopropenone (DPC). The receptor was derived from a woman between 50 and 59 years old with alopecia areata. Some clones in this sample may be carry-over from other donors' samples. CDR3 region: CASSIPGLLGGYTF. The CDR3 DNA reads as TGTGCCAGCAGTATACCGGGGCTTCTAGGGGGCTACACCTTC.